The 26 T cell receptor beta chains in this list originate from one sample, sequenced in a study of T-cell memory formation after mild COVID-19. TCRdb called the 5' RACE reads again in MiXCR, with one record for every CDR3 protein. The profile covers 300,000 to 400,000 distinct CDR3 sequences, with 13% to 15% appearing a single time and 20% to 25% taken by the ten largest. Material for sequencing was PBMCs or a T cell subset sorted from them (not recorded which). Receptors originate from a man younger than 35 who had mild COVID-19 (a few samples of this study predate the infection). Cell type and time point are not known.

The chain combines TRBV27 with TRBJ2-2, with 11 bases matching TRBD2. V gave up 4 bases and J gave up 5 bases; unmatched junction bases: 15. The germline CDR1 and CDR2 sequences are MNHEY and SMNVEV (reference sequence). The CDR3 has 19 residues. The CDR3 region has the DNA TGTGCCAGCAGTTCTCCCGGGAGTAGCGGGGGGGCTCGTACCGGGGAGCTGTTTTTT. Protein sequence: CASSSPGSSGGARTGELFF.

This clonotype appeared a few times. V gene TRBV6-6 combines with J gene TRBJ2-2; D is ambiguous. The CDR3 length is 15 residues. Looked up from germline, CDR1 is MNHNY and CDR2 is SVGAGI (reference sequence). The V end was cut by 4 bases, the J end by 3 bases, with 12 bases between. DNA of the CDR3: TGTGCCAGCAGTTTCCGTTTCGACTACACCGGGGAGCTGTTTTTT. It translates to CASSFRFDYTGELFF.

This clonotype was found a few times. The V call is TRBV6-5, the J call TRBJ2-1, with 8 bases that match TRBD2. The CDR3 is 14 amino acids. V was clipped by 2 bases and J by 5 bases; unmatched bases: 2. From germline, CDR1 is MNHEY and CDR2 SVGAGI. CDR3 nucleotides: TGTGCCAGCAGTTACCCGGGAGGGGACAATGAGCAGTTCTTC. It translates to CASSYPGGDNEQFF.

This clonotype was counted a few times. As DNA, the CDR3 is TGCGCCAGCAGCTTGGCCGAAGGGAGACAGACCCTCCACTTT. It yields the protein CASSLAEGRQTLHF. The V gene is TRBV5-1, the J gene TRBJ1-6, with D possibly being TRBD1 (5 bases). Germline V lookup: CDR1 SGHRS, CDR2 YFSETQ. The CDR3 has 14 amino acids. V lost 0 bases, J lost 14 bases, and 15 bases lay in between.

This clonotype was seen more than once but under ten times. The CDR3 coding sequence is TGTGCCAGCAGCGCCCACGGTCCTCGGGAGACCCAGTACTTC. It translates to CASSAHGPRETQYF. The rearrangement joins TRBV7-6 to TRBJ2-5; D is unresolved. V lost 5 bases and J lost 5, with 15 bases in between. This CDR3 comprises 14 residues. Looked up from germline, CDR1 is SGHVS and CDR2 is FNYEAQ.

The chain links TRBV7-2 to TRBJ2-1; 14 bases are a match to TRBD2. The CDR3 contains 16 residues. Losses at the gene ends were 8 bases for V and 8 bases for J; bases not matched to a gene: 11. Germline V gives CDR1 SGHTA, CDR2 FQGNSA. The CDR3 loop reads CASGRTSGGLGDEQFF. CDR3 bases: TGTGCCAGCGGACGGACTAGCGGGGGGCTGGGCGATGAGCAGTTCTTC.

This clonotype appeared a few times. CDR3 region: CSASEARGATNEKLFF. As DNA, the CDR3 is TGCAGTGCTAGCGAAGCCCGCGGTGCAACTAATGAAAAACTGTTTTTT. V usage is TRBV20-1 and J usage is TRBJ1-4, with D unresolved. Trimming removed 3 bases from V and 0 bases from J, with 14 bases in between. The CDR3 totals 16 residues. In germline, CDR1 is DFQATT, CDR2 SNEGSKA (reference sequence).

The V call is TRBV9, the J call TRBJ2-7; weak D call: TRBD2 (6 bases). The V gene lost 4 bases and the J gene lost 5 bases, with 19 bases spanning the gap. From germline, CDR1 is SGDLS and CDR2 YYNGEE. The CDR3 contains 15 residues. CDR3 sequence (DNA): TGTGCCAGCAGCCCATCGGTAGGGGAGGCGGACGAGCAGTACTTC. It encodes CASSPSVGEADEQYF.

This clonotype was seen more than once but under ten times. This chain uses TRBV5-4 with TRBJ2-1, with D possibly matching TRBD2 (5 bases). Germline V lookup: CDR1 SGHNT, CDR2 YYREEE (reference sequence). This CDR3 has 15 amino acids. Trimming pared 4 bases from V and 3 bases from J, leaving 14 bases between. The CDR3, as DNA: TGTGCCAGCAGCGGACGGGGAGCTGGCTACAATGAGCAGTTCTTC. This translates into CASSGRGAGYNEQFF.

J is TRBJ2-5 and V is TRBV2; D might be TRBD1 (6 bases). The CDR3 runs to 14 residues. Germline values: CDR1 SNHLY, CDR2 FYNNEI. The V end lost 6 bases, the J end lost 5 bases, and 16 bases lay between the germline ends. CDR3 in amino acids: CASRPTGFWETQYF. Written as DNA, the CDR3 is TGTGCCAGCAGACCCACAGGGTTTTGGGAGACCCAGTACTTC.

The table lists this clonotype with a few counts. The V and J genes are TRBV4-3 and TRBJ2-3; D perhaps matches TRBD2 (6 bases). V gave up 1 base and J gave up 2 bases, with 10 bases separating them. The CDR3 is made up of 15 amino acids. Germline V CDR1 and CDR2: LGHNA, YSLEER. The CDR3 reads CASSQASDLTDTQYF. Written as DNA, the CDR3 is TGCGCCAGCAGCCAAGCTAGCGACCTCACAGATACGCAGTATTTT.

The gene calls are TRBV6-1 and TRBJ1-3, with no clear D. This CDR3 is 17 amino acids long. Germline V CDR1 and CDR2: MNHNS, SASEGT. The V end lost 0 bases, the J end lost 0 bases, and 12 bases lay between the germline ends. This CDR3 reads CASSEALAGLSGNTIYF. For the CDR3, the DNA is TGTGCCAGCAGTGAAGCGCTTGCCGGGCTCTCTGGAAACACCATATATTTT.

The rearrangement links TRBV9 to TRBJ2-3; 9 bases are shared with TRBD2. This CDR3 has 15 residues. CDR1 is SGDLS, CDR2 YYNGEE, per germline. Trimming took 2 bases from V and 4 from J; bases not matched to a gene: 5. CDR3 region: CASSVGGGAADTQYF. The DNA of the CDR3 is TGTGCCAGCAGCGTCGGCGGGGGGGCAGCAGATACGCAGTATTTT.

The chain combines TRBV20-1 with TRBJ2-1; D is possibly TRBD2 (6 bases). Deletions cut 1 base from V and 4 bases from J, with 14 bases between. Germline CDR1 reads DFQATT; CDR2 reads SNEGSKA (reference sequence). The CDR3 covers 15 residues. DNA for the CDR3: TGCAGTGCTAGAGGACGGGGGACCCTTTACAATGAGCAGTTCTTC. Protein product: CSARGRGTLYNEQFF.

This clonotype was observed a few times. The V and J genes are TRBV20-1 and TRBJ2-5; a weak D match, TRBD1 (5 bases). Germline CDR1 DFQATT, CDR2 SNEGSKA (reference sequence). V was clipped by 5 bases and J by 3 bases, with 10 bases between them. This CDR3 is 12 amino acids long. The CDR3 is CSARRVKETQYF. CDR3 in DNA: TGCAGTGCTCGCAGGGTTAAAGAGACCCAGTACTTC.

In this sample, this clonotype turned up many times. CDR3 sequence reads: CASSLGVSGANVLTF. As DNA, the CDR3 is TGCGCCAGCAGCTTGGGGGTGTCTGGGGCCAACGTCCTGACTTTC. V and J are TRBV5-1 and TRBJ2-6; D is ambiguous. This CDR3 comprises 15 residues. The V gene lost 0 bases and the J gene lost 1 base, with 5 bases spanning the gap. Germline CDR1 and CDR2: SGHRS and YFSETQ. Drawing the rest from reference TRBV5-1 and TRBJ2-6, the complete variable domain is KAGVTQTPRYLIKTRGQQVTLSCSPISGHRSVSWYQQTPGQGLQFLFEYFSETQRNKGNFPGRFSGRQFSNSRSEMNVSTLELGDSALYLCASSLGVSGANVLTFGAGSRLTVL.

There are a few counts of this clonotype. This chain uses TRBV7-2 with TRBJ2-7; a possible D gene is TRBD1 (5 bases). CDR1 and CDR2 from the germline V gene are SGHTA and FQGNSA. Trimming cost V 1 base and J 0 bases, with 10 bases left between them. The CDR3 has 15 residues. The CDR3 DNA is TGTGCCAGCAGCTTAGGACAGCCCCCCTCCTACGAGCAGTACGTC. It translates to CASSLGQPPSYEQYV.

This clonotype has a handful of counts. CDR3 DNA sequence: TGCAGTGCTAGGGTAGGGGCGGCCAATCAGCCCCAGCATTTT. Its protein product is CSARVGAANQPQHF. The rearrangement uses TRBV20-1 and TRBJ1-5, with D perhaps matching TRBD1 (5 bases). Germline assignment: CDR1 DFQATT and CDR2 SNEGSKA (reference sequence). Trimming took off 3 bases at V and 3 bases at J, with 12 bases between the two ends. This CDR3 has 14 amino acids.

The sample holds a few counts of this clonotype. The chain joins TRBV20-1 to TRBJ2-1; 12 bases agree with TRBD2. The CDR3 is made up of 15 amino acids. Looked up from germline, CDR1 is DFQATT and CDR2 is SNEGSKA (reference sequence). The junction had 3 bases not matched to a gene; V was cut back by 0 bases and J by 6 bases. The CDR3 bases are TGCAGTGCTAGAGATCCTAGCGGGGGGGCCAATGAGCAGTTCTTC. It encodes CSARDPSGGANEQFF.

This clonotype was observed a handful of times. The rearrangement joins TRBV6-5 to TRBJ2-7; maybe TRBD1 (5 bases). This CDR3 contains 11 residues. From germline, CDR1 is MNHEY and CDR2 SVGAGI. The ends were cut back, 8 bases at V and 5 bases at J, with 10 bases in the middle. The CDR3 region has the DNA TGTGCCAGCCACTCAGGGCACGAGCAGTACGTC. It codes for CASHSGHEQYV.

This clonotype has more than one count but fewer than ten. The chain is built from TRBV12-3 or TRBV12-4 and TRBJ2-3, with D possibly matching TRBD2 (6 bases). Trimming removed 6 bases from V and 3 bases from J, with 16 bases in between. There are 15 residues in the CDR3. This CDR3 is CASSPPRGRTDTQYF. In DNA form, the CDR3 reads TGTGCCAGCAGCCCCCCGCGGGGACGTACAGATACGCAGTATTTT.

This clonotype has only one observation. Compared with germline, one end of the junction differs, possibly owing to a read error. The gene calls are TRBV20-1 and TRBJ1-5; D call uncertain. This CDR3 spans 14 amino acids. Germline V CDR1 and CDR2: DFQATT, SNEGSKA (reference sequence). DNA for the CDR3: TGCAGTGCTAGTGTCTCGGGAGGCAAACAGCCCCAGCATTTT. This translates into CSASVSGGKQPQHF.

This clonotype was observed at least ten times. V and J are TRBV6-4 and TRBJ2-2, with 9 bases lining up with TRBD2. Germline trimming cut 4 bases from V and 3 bases from J; bases unmatched to any gene: 0. From germline, CDR1 is MRHNA and CDR2 SNTAGT. The CDR3 consists of 14 residues. Written as DNA, the CDR3 is TGTGCCAGCAGTGCTAGCGGGGACACCGGGGAGCTGTTTTTT. Protein sequence: CASSASGDTGELFF.

The table lists this clonotype with many counts. The V and J genes are TRBV7-2 and TRBJ2-1, with 8 bases matching TRBD2. The CDR3 runs 13 residues. The trim removed 1 base at V and 12 bases at J, leaving 5 bases unmatched. In germline, CDR1 is SGHTA, CDR2 FQGNSA. The CDR3 DNA is TGTGCCAGCAGCTTAGGACGGGAGGGCTGGCAGTTCTTC. It yields the protein CASSLGREGWQFF.

Worth noting for this clonotype: Because the CDR3's place on the DNA is in doubt, the DNA is left out and the CDR3 is given as listed by TCRdb. The chain recombines TRBV7-8 with TRBJ2-7; the table's D call, TRBD2, was not checked against the DNA. Per germline, CDR1 SGHVS and CDR2 FQNEAQ. The CDR3 length is 13 residues, termini included. The CDR3 sequence: CASSWAHGSSTDF.

This clonotype was detected a few times. The gene calls are TRBV4-1 and TRBJ1-6; no firm D call. The CDR3 has 14 amino acids. Germline V gives CDR1 MGHRA, CDR2 YSYEKL. Trimming took 6 bases from V and 10 from J, leaving 16 bases between them. CDR3 residues: CASRPPGIESPLHF. CDR3 in DNA: TGCGCCAGCAGGCCCCCCGGGATAGAGTCACCCCTCCACTTT.